This is a list of T cell receptor beta chains from one sample in a study of early T cells in non-severe SARS-CoV-2 infection. TCRdb reprocessed the 5' RACE reads via MiXCR and lists one record per CDR3 protein. The sample has around 39,000 distinct CDR3 sequences; about 5.2% are singletons. The source material was whole blood, sampled at baseline. These TCRs come from an adult who was a healthcare worker with PCR-confirmed SARS-CoV-2 infection or an uninfected control (not recorded which). CDR3s include the opening cysteine and the closing phenylalanine or tryptophan. D genes are given only for firm matches. Only part of the rows carry a size: once, few, many, or a class if the clone is expanded.

>TRBV28|TRBJ2-7|.|.
CASSKGAIYEQYF
TGTGCCAGCAGTAAGGGCGCGATATACGAGCAGTACTTC
>TRBV10-1|TRBJ1-1|TRBD1|many
CASRQGVDTEAFF
TGCGCCAGTAGACAGGGGGTGGACACTGAAGCTTTCTTT
>TRBV28|TRBJ1-2|TRBD1|many
CASSTGVRGYTF
TGTGCCAGCAGTACAGGGGTGCGGGGCTACACCTTC
>TRBV12-3/TRBV12-4|TRBJ2-1|.|many
CASSLKAGINEQFF
TGTGCCAGCAGTTTAAAGGCAGGGATAAATGAGCAGTTCTTC
>TRBV11-2|TRBJ2-1|TRBD2|.
CATTTGGTTISYNEQFF
TGTGCCACCACCACCGGGGGGACTACCATCTCCTACAATGAGCAGTTCTTC
>TRBV27|TRBJ1-1|TRBD1|few
CASSRQGRNTEAFF
TGTGCCAGCAGCAGACAGGGACGAAACACTGAAGCTTTCTTT
>TRBV7-7|TRBJ2-5|.|once
CASSPKGGEETQYF
TGTGCCAGCAGCCCCAAGGGGGGAGAAGAGACCCAGTACTTC
>TRBV29-1|TRBJ1-1|.|many
CSVETPHGSGNTEAFF
TGCAGCGTTGAAACCCCCCACGGTTCAGGGAACACTGAAGCTTTCTTT
>TRBV29-1|TRBJ1-2|.|many
CSVAYRERNYGYTF
TGCAGCGTGGCCTACAGGGAACGGAACTATGGCTACACCTTC
>TRBV12-3/TRBV12-4|TRBJ2-2|TRBD2|many
CASRLAGGPTGELFF
TGTGCCAGCAGACTAGCGGGAGGGCCCACCGGGGAGCTGTTTTTT
>TRBV10-2|TRBJ2-3|.|many
CASSLIWTDTQYF
TGCGCCAGCAGCCTTATCTGGACAGATACGCAGTATTTT
>TRBV19|TRBJ2-1|TRBD2|.
CASSISWLAGNNEQFF
TGTGCCAGTAGTATTTCATGGCTAGCGGGAAACAATGAGCAGTTCTTC
>TRBV27|TRBJ1-1|TRBD1|many
CASSALPTQGGGTEAFF
TGTGCCAGCAGCGCACTCCCAACGCAGGGGGGCGGCACTGAAGCTTTCTTT
>TRBV12-3/TRBV12-4|TRBJ1-1|.|few
CAGSLRENTEAFF
TGTGCCGGCAGTCTGAGGGAGAACACTGAAGCTTTCTTT
>TRBV5-6|TRBJ2-1|TRBD2|many
CASSHGLAGAYSYNEQFF
TGTGCCAGCAGCCACGGACTAGCGGGAGCCTACTCCTACAATGAGCAGTTCTTC
>TRBV10-3|TRBJ2-3|.|.
CAISEYVGGSSGTQYF
TGTGCCATCAGTGAGTACGTCGGAGGTTCGTCAGGTACGCAGTATTTT
>TRBV5-1|TRBJ1-5|.|.
CASSPGQSYQPQHF
TGCGCCAGCAGCCCAGGACAGTCTTATCAGCCCCAGCATTTT
>TRBV28|TRBJ2-1|TRBD2|.
CASSLVAGDLFTYNEQFF
TGTGCCAGCAGTTTGGTAGCGGGAGACCTTTTTACGTACAATGAGCAGTTCTTC
>TRBV11-2|TRBJ2-1|.|many
CASSSPGQYNEQFF
TGTGCCAGCAGCTCCCCAGGACAGTACAATGAGCAGTTCTTC
>TRBV11-2|TRBJ2-7|.|.
CASSLVRHYEQYF
TGTGCCAGCAGCTTAGTCCGACACTACGAGCAGTACTTC
>TRBV20-1|TRBJ1-1|.|many
CSDLGRAGHRGALGTEAFF
TGCAGCGATCTGGGGAGGGCAGGGCACCGAGGGGCCCTGGGCACTGAAGCTTTCTTT
>TRBV18|TRBJ1-1|TRBD1|many
CASSALGQGTEAFF
TGTGCCAGCTCAGCGTTAGGACAGGGCACTGAAGCTTTCTTT
>TRBV20-1|TRBJ2-1|.|many
CSARGPAETNEQFF
TGCAGTGCTAGAGGTCCGGCAGAGACAAATGAGCAGTTCTTC
>TRBV7-2|TRBJ2-5|TRBD2|many
CASSFRGLADQETQYF
TGTGCCAGCAGCTTCCGGGGACTAGCGGATCAAGAGACCCAGTACTTC
>TRBV20-1|TRBJ1-1|.|many
CSAVRGTEAFF
TGCAGTGCTGTACGGGGGACTGAAGCTTTCTTT
>TRBV29-1|TRBJ1-4|.|many
CSVVGGAEGEKLFF
TGCAGCGTTGTCGGGGGAGCGGAGGGGGAAAAACTGTTTTTT
>TRBV5-1|TRBJ2-1|TRBD2|many
CASSLIGGRAYNEQFF
TGCGCCAGCAGCTTGATTGGCGGGAGGGCCTACAATGAGCAGTTCTTC
>TRBV7-8|TRBJ2-1|.|few
CASSYPVPGVDEQFF
TGTGCCAGCAGCTACCCCGTGCCGGGGGTAGATGAGCAGTTCTTC
>TRBV11-3|TRBJ2-5|TRBD1|few
CASSFSQGAETQYF
TGTGCCAGCAGCTTCTCCCAGGGGGCAGAGACCCAGTACTTC
>TRBV9|TRBJ2-1|TRBD2|.
CASSVGSLLGRAYNEQFF
TGTGCCAGCAGCGTAGGATCTCTTCTGGGGAGGGCCTACAATGAGCAGTTCTTC
>TRBV6-2/TRBV6-3|TRBJ1-5|.|many
CASSYSAGNQPQHF
TGTGCCAGCAGTTACTCGGCCGGTAATCAGCCCCAGCATTTT
>TRBV5-6|TRBJ2-1|TRBD1|many
CASSLSGQGVYNEQFF
TGTGCCAGCAGCCTTTCCGGACAGGGGGTTTACAATGAGCAGTTCTTC
>TRBV9|TRBJ2-7|.|many
CASSVGPEAYEQYF
TGTGCCAGCAGCGTAGGACCCGAAGCCTACGAGCAGTACTTC
>TRBV12-3/TRBV12-4|TRBJ1-6|.|many
CASSFGGTQGSPLHF
TGTGCCAGCAGTTTTGGAGGTACCCAGGGTTCACCCCTCCACTTT
>TRBV29-1|TRBJ2-1|.|many
CSVSGRMNEQFF
TGCAGCGTATCGGGACGTATGAATGAGCAGTTCTTC
>TRBV6-1|TRBJ1-5|.|many
CASSETLIEGRSNQPQHF
TGTGCCAGCAGTGAAACTCTTATTGAGGGTAGGAGCAATCAGCCCCAGCATTTT
>TRBV12-3/TRBV12-4|TRBJ2-5|.|many
CASSLGTAKTQYF
TGTGCCAGCAGTTTAGGAACAGCGAAGACCCAGTACTTC
>TRBV27|TRBJ1-6|.|many
CASSLSGLAHSPLHF
TGTGCCAGCAGTTTATCCGGTCTTGCGCATTCACCCCTCCACTTT
>TRBV2|TRBJ2-3|.|.
CASTGARDTQYF
TGTGCCAGTACCGGGGCGAGAGATACGCAGTATTTT
>TRBV11-3|TRBJ2-1|.|many
CASSRRDGAYNEQFF
TGTGCCAGCAGCCGTCGGGACGGTGCCTACAATGAGCAGTTCTTC
>TRBV27|TRBJ2-7|.|many
CASREDNSYEQYF
TGTGCCAGCAGGGAGGACAACTCCTACGAGCAGTACTTC
>TRBV24-1|TRBJ2-1|.|many
CATSGTDTSNYNEQFF
TGTGCCACCAGTGGGACTGACACTTCAAATTACAATGAGCAGTTCTTC
>TRBV20-1|TRBJ2-3|.|many
CSARDQGPQGTQYF
TGCAGTGCTAGAGATCAGGGCCCCCAGGGTACGCAGTATTTT
>TRBV7-8|TRBJ1-1|.|many
CASSLYPELGAFF
TGTGCCAGCAGCTTATACCCAGAACTCGGAGCTTTCTTT
>TRBV7-9|TRBJ2-1|.|many
CASSSLGGSAYNEQFF
TGTGCCAGCAGCTCGCTCGGGGGTTCGGCCTACAATGAGCAGTTCTTC
>TRBV27|TRBJ2-3|TRBD2|few
CASSILGLAGADTQYF
TGTGCCAGCAGTATCCTAGGACTAGCGGGAGCAGATACGCAGTATTTT